These 2 T cell receptor beta chains share one sample of origin, sequenced in a study of T cells in Graves' hyperthyroidism and ophthalmopathy. RNA transcripts yielded amplified TCR beta CDR3 regions. HTBI primers were used for first-round RT-PCR of the TCR CDR3. TCRdb called the multiplex PCR reads again in MiXCR, with one record for every CDR3 protein. The sample consists of over 250,000 distinct CDR3 sequences, 20% to 25% of them appearing once. Sequenced sample: blood. Receptors originate from a man aged 35-49 years with Graves' hyperthyroidism that later progressed to Graves' ophthalmopathy.

This clonotype was found a few times. The chain joins TRBV15 to TRBJ2-3; 10 bases align to TRBD2. In germline, CDR1 is LNHNV, CDR2 YYDKDF (reference sequence). V gave up 0 bases and J gave up 2 bases; unmatched junction bases: 8. CDR3 length: 18 residues. The CDR3 loop reads CATSRERPSGSITDTQYF. The CDR3, as DNA: TGTGCCACCAGCAGAGAGCGGCCTAGCGGGAGTATCACAGATACGCAGTATTTT.

This clonotype was recorded at least ten times. V usage is TRBV10-3 and J usage is TRBJ2-7; TRBD2 matches at 11 bases. The V segment lost 6 bases and the J segment 0 bases; nucleotides outside the gene matches: 1. The CDR3 sequence is 14 residues long. Looked up from germline, CDR1 is ENHRY and CDR2 is SYGVKD. DNA of the CDR3: TGTGCCATCAGCGGGACTAGCGGCTCCTACGAGCAGTACTTC. It encodes CAISGTSGSYEQYF.